This T cell receptor (beta chain) was captured in a study of T cells in Graves' hyperthyroidism and ophthalmopathy. Whole-study findings and limits: Ophthalmopathy was model-predicted a median roughly 6.5 months pre-onset.

RNA transcripts yielded amplified TCR beta CDR3 regions. RT-PCR in the first round (using the HTBI primer set) targeted the TCR CDR3. TCRdb re-called the multiplex PCR reads through MiXCR, storing one row per CDR3 protein. The repertoire holds around 610,000 distinct CDR3 sequences, with about 14% as singletons. A patient was excluded if there was uncontrolled infection, other autoimmune disease, pregnancy or lactation. Trimming took 2 bases from V and 1 from J; bases not matched to a gene: 3. CDR1 is MGHDK, CDR2 SYGVNS, per germline. The CDR3 is 15 amino acids. This clonotype was picked up many times. The antigen is not known.

This chain links TRBV25-1 with TRBJ2-7; 9 bases align to TRBD1. The specimen sequenced was blood. The receptor's source is a woman aged 35 to 49 with Graves' ophthalmopathy. CDR3 sequence: CASSETTGGSYEQYF. CDR3 DNA: TGTGCCAGCAGTGAAACGACAGGGGGGTCCTACGAGCAGTACTTC.